Following are 31 T cell receptor beta chains from one sample sequenced in a study of lymphopenia after photon versus proton radiotherapy. Produced via immunoSEQ multiplex PCR; TCRdb's table is partial and in-frame only. Counted here are approximately 170,000 clones, approximately 91% occurring once; the ten biggest clones make up about 4.4%. Sequenced here: peripheral blood, sampled from a patient treated with photon-based radiotherapy. The source is a man in his fifties with gastric cancer.

The chain carries TRBV29-1 and TRBJ1-5, with D maybe TRBD1 (5 bases). This CDR3 has 16 residues. Germline V gene data show CDR1 as SQVTM and CDR2 as ANQGSEA. V lost 4 bases, J lost 0 bases, and 16 bases lay in between. This chain's CDR3 is CSVAIGGTNSNQPQHF. CDR3 nucleotide sequence: TGCAGCGTTGCGATTGGAGGGACCAATAGCAATCAGCCCCAGCATTTT.

The chain uses TRBV4-2 and TRBJ1-5; D uncertain. This CDR3 is 14 amino acids long. Germline CDR1 LGHNA, CDR2 YNFKEQ. Trimming cost V 4 bases and J 2 bases, with 9 bases left between them. CDR3 residues: CASSLRDGNQPQHF. DNA for the CDR3: TGTGCCAGCAGCCTACGGGATGGCAATCAGCCCCAGCATTTT.

The rearrangement links TRBV6-1 to TRBJ2-7; weak D call: TRBD2 (6 bases). Germline CDR1 MNHNS, CDR2 SASEGT. The CDR3 length is 14 residues. V was pared by 7 bases and J by 0 bases, with 13 bases between. The CDR3 DNA reads TGTGCCAGCACCTTTGGGAGGAGCTCCTACGAGCAGTACTTC. As protein: CASTFGRSSYEQYF.

The V and J genes are TRBV9 and TRBJ2-1; TRBD1 agrees at 8 bases. Trimming took 0 bases from V and 7 from J; bases not matched to a gene: 6. The CDR3 has 15 residues. Looked up from germline, CDR1 is SGDLS and CDR2 is YYNGEE. CDR3 protein: CASSVGPNRGNEQFF. CDR3 coding DNA: TGTGCCAGCAGCGTAGGCCCTAACAGGGGGAATGAGCAGTTCTTC.

Here the CDR3 reads CASSLSPDRYYEQYF. The CDR3 DNA reads as TGTGCCAGCAGCTTAAGTCCCGACAGGTACTACGAGCAGTACTTC. The V call is TRBV7-2, the J call TRBJ2-7; possibly TRBD1 for D (6 bases). CDR1 and CDR2 (germline): SGHTA, FQGNSA. CDR3 length: 15 residues. V was cut by 2 bases and J by 3 bases, with 14 bases left in between. The variable domain in full, with the rest retrieved from reference TRBV7-2 and TRBJ2-7, is GAGVSQSPSNKVTEKGKDVELRCDPISGHTALYWYRQSLGQGLEFLIYFQGNSAPDKSGLPSDRFSAERTGGSVSTLTIQRTQQEDSAVYLCASSLSPDRYYEQYFGPGTRLTVT.

The rearrangement joins TRBV5-1 to TRBJ2-3, with D maybe TRBD1 (5 bases). Germline CDR1 and CDR2: SGHRS and YFSETQ. The CDR3 has 16 amino acids. V dropped 0 bases and J dropped 1 base, with 12 bases sitting between them. The CDR3 is CASSLDIGRGTDTQYF. CDR3 in DNA: TGCGCCAGCAGCTTGGATATAGGCAGGGGCACAGATACGCAGTATTTT.

The gene calls are TRBV7-9 and TRBJ2-3; perhaps D is TRBD1 or TRBD2 (6 bases each). Trimming stripped 3 bases from V and 0 bases from J, with 22 bases between. From germline, CDR1 is SEHNR and CDR2 FQNEAQ (reference sequence). CDR3 length equals 19 residues. DNA for the CDR3: TGTGCCAGCAGCTTGACTAGGACAGATATCTCCTTCAGCACAGATACGCAGTATTTT. This codes for CASSLTRTDISFSTDTQYF.

The V call is TRBV30, the J call TRBJ1-1; D remains ambiguous. The CDR3 is made up of 13 amino acids. Trimming pared 1 base from V and 6 bases from J, leaving 12 bases between. Germline V gene sequence: CDR1 GTSNPN, CDR2 SVGIG (reference sequence). This chain's CDR3 is CAWSAQAGAEAFF. Here the CDR3 DNA reads TGTGCCTGGAGTGCTCAGGCGGGAGCTGAAGCTTTCTTT.

V is TRBV6-6 and J is TRBJ2-6; D possibly corresponds to TRBD1 (6 bases). Germline CDR1 MNHNY, CDR2 SVGAGI (reference sequence). V shed 9 bases and J shed 1 base, with 7 bases lying between them. The CDR3 is made up of 13 amino acids. As DNA, the CDR3 is TGTGCCAGAACAGGGTCTGGGGCCAACGTCCTGACTTTC. This sequence encodes CARTGSGANVLTF.

The chain joins TRBV27 to TRBJ1-5; D may be TRBD1 (5 bases). V lost 6 bases, J lost 3 bases, and 12 bases lay in between. The CDR3 is 14 residues long. Germline V lookup: CDR1 MNHEY, CDR2 SMNVEV (reference sequence). CDR3 in amino acids: CASSQGRLNQPQHF. In DNA, the CDR3 is TGTGCCAGCAGCCAGGGACGGCTCAATCAGCCCCAGCATTTT.

This clone was seen just once. The V call is TRBV5-8, the J call TRBJ2-7; 8 positions agree with TRBD2. Trimming took 4 bases from V and 6 from J; bases not matched to a gene: 3. The CDR3 covers 12 residues. Germline CDR1 SGHTS, CDR2 YDEGEE. CDR3 sequence reads: CASSGTSGEQYF. DNA of the CDR3: TGTGCCAGCAGCGGGACTAGTGGCGAGCAGTACTTC.

The chain recombines TRBV19 with TRBJ1-4; 7 bases map to TRBD1. Germline values: CDR1 LNHDA, CDR2 SQIVND (reference sequence). J gave up 8 bases and V 3 bases, and 15 bases lay outside the gene matches. This CDR3 contains 17 residues. CDR3 in DNA: TGTGCCAGTAGTATCAAGAGGGGGCGGAGGCTATCAGAAAAACTGTTTTTT. Encoded protein: CASSIKRGRRLSEKLFF.

The chain uses TRBV25-1 and TRBJ1-3, with D unclear. CDR1 and CDR2 from the germline V gene are MGHDK and SYGVNS. This CDR3 is built from 14 residues. V was shortened by 4 bases and J by 6 bases, with 13 bases between the two germline ends. CDR3 in DNA: TGTGCCAGCAGTGCCGTGGGCGCGGAAAACACCATATATTTT. Amino acids: CASSAVGAENTIYF.

Concerning this clone: The junction does not match germline at one end; this may be a read error. The V and J genes are TRBV4-1 and TRBJ2-3, with 8 bases identical to TRBD2. The CDR3 loop spans 14 amino acids. Germline-derived CDR1 and CDR2 are MGHRA and YSYEKL. The CDR3 loop reads CASSSRTSTDTQYF. The CDR3 nucleotides read TGCGCCAGCAGCTCCCGGACTAGCACGGATACGCAGTATTTT.

The sample holds a few counts of this clone. This chain links TRBV19 with TRBJ2-7; weak D call: TRBD2 (5 bases). Trimming shortened V by 8 bases and J by 1 base, and 15 bases separated the two germline ends. Germline V gene lookup returns CDR1 LNHDA and CDR2 SQIVND (reference sequence). The CDR3 totals 14 residues. The CDR3 loop is CASPGGLASYEQYF. CDR3 coding DNA: TGTGCCAGTCCTGGAGGCCTCGCGTCCTACGAGCAGTACTTC.

This rearrangement joins TRBV11-2 to TRBJ2-7, with TRBD2 as a possible D gene (5 bases). From germline, CDR1 is SGHAT and CDR2 FQNNGV. V lost 3 bases to trimming and J lost 6 bases, with 9 bases between them. This CDR3 contains 12 residues. The CDR3 reads CASSFLGSEQYF. CDR3 nucleotides: TGTGCCAGCAGCTTTCTGGGGAGCGAGCAGTACTTC.

Notes on this clone: The same CDR3 can be traced to other DNA sequences in this sample. J is TRBJ2-5 and V is TRBV6-1, with TRBD2 matching over 10 bases. Germline V gene sequence: CDR1 MNHNS, CDR2 SASEGT. CDR3 length: 14 amino acids. Losses at the gene ends were 4 bases for V and 3 bases for J; bases not matched to a gene: 2. The CDR3 spells CASSVGLAEETQYF. The DNA for the CDR3 is TGTGCCAGCAGTGTCGGACTAGCGGAAGAGACCCAGTACTTC.

The rearrangement links TRBV9 to TRBJ2-1, with TRBD2 identical over 14 bases. The germline V gene has CDR1 SGDLS and CDR2 YYNGEE. V was pared by 6 bases and J by 12 bases, with 11 bases of the junction left unmatched. This CDR3 has 15 residues. CDR3: CASKRAGTSGSGQFF. CDR3 nucleotides: TGTGCCAGCAAGAGAGCCGGGACTAGCGGGAGTGGGCAGTTCTTC. The full variable domain, rest sourced from reference TRBV9 and TRBJ2-1, is DSGVTQTPKHLITATGQRVTLRCSPRSGDLSVYWYQQSLDQGLQFLIQYYNGEERAKGNILERFSAQQFPDLHSELNLSSLELGDSALYFCASKRAGTSGSGQFFGPGTRLTVL.

The chain links TRBV7-2 to TRBJ2-5; 7 bases agree with TRBD2. This CDR3 region has 14 residues. From germline, CDR1 is SGHTA and CDR2 FQGNSA. V lost 3 bases to trimming and J lost 1 base; unmatched junction nucleotides: 2. The CDR3 DNA reads TGTGCCAGCAGCTTGCCTAGCGGCCAAGAGACCCAGTACTTC. Residues: CASSLPSGQETQYF.

The rearrangement uses TRBV7-8 and TRBJ2-4; D unresolved. The CDR3 contains 14 residues. The germline V gene encodes CDR1 SGHVS and CDR2 FQNEAQ. With 5 bases removed from V and 7 bases from J, the gap between germline ends came to 15 bases. CDR3 sequence (DNA): TGTGCCAGCAGCGCCCGGGCCCTTGGGAACATTCAGTACTTC. Protein: CASSARALGNIQYF. Supplemented by reference TRBV7-8 and TRBJ2-4, the full variable domain reads GAGVSQSPRYKVAKRGQDVALRCDPISGHVSLFWYQQALGQGPEFLTYFQNEAQLDKSGLPSDRFFAERPEGSVSTLKIQRTQQEDSAVYLCASSARALGNIQYFGAGTRLSVL.

The chain has TRBV7-8 and TRBJ2-4; 9 positions agree with TRBD1. This CDR3 has 15 amino acids. Germline V gene sequence: CDR1 SGHVS, CDR2 FQNEAQ. V shed 1 base and J 6 bases; nucleotides not matched to a gene: 4. The CDR3 DNA reads TGTGCCAGCAGCTTAGTTCCGGGACAGGGAAACATTCAGTACTTC. Residues: CASSLVPGQGNIQYF.

The V gene is TRBV5-1, the J gene TRBJ1-1; 7 positions agree with TRBD1. V was clipped by 4 bases and J by 1 base; unmatched bases: 4. The CDR3 contains 14 residues. CDR1 and CDR2 (germline): SGHRS, YFSETQ. This CDR3 reads CASSAGTANTEAFF. CDR3 sequence (DNA): TGCGCCAGCAGCGCCGGGACAGCGAACACTGAAGCTTTCTTT.

This sequence joins TRBV30 and TRBJ1-3; D call uncertain. CDR3 length: 15 residues. Germline V lookup: CDR1 GTSNPN, CDR2 SVGIG (reference sequence). The V gene lost 0 bases and the J gene lost 2 bases, with 11 bases spanning the gap. CDR3 amino acids: CAWSVIHAAGNTIYF. The CDR3 coding sequence is TGTGCCTGGAGTGTAATCCACGCAGCTGGAAACACCATATATTTT.

This chain uses TRBV19 with TRBJ2-7; 8 bases match TRBD1. Trimming removed 6 bases from V and 5 bases from J; junction bases left unmatched: 6. CDR1 is LNHDA and CDR2 is SQIVND in the germline V gene (reference sequence). CDR3 length: 13 amino acids. DNA for the CDR3: TGTGCCAGTAGCCCCGGACAGGGCAACGAGCAGTACTTC. It codes for CASSPGQGNEQYF.

This chain uses TRBV28 with TRBJ2-1; TRBD2 matches at 11 bases. V lost 5 bases, J lost 5 bases, and 2 bases stayed unmatched. Looked up from germline, CDR1 is MDHEN and CDR2 is SYDVKM. The CDR3 is 14 amino acids. The CDR3 DNA sequence: TGTGCCAGCAGTAAGACTAGCGGGAACAATGAGCAGTTCTTC. The encoded protein is CASSKTSGNNEQFF.

Regarding this clone: Within the sample, other DNA sequences also encode this same CDR3. This chain uses TRBV14 with TRBJ2-3; 7 nucleotides agree with TRBD2. CDR1 is SGHDN, CDR2 FVKESK, per germline. This CDR3 region has 14 residues. V dropped 3 bases and J dropped 1; count of bases not matched to a gene: 1. In DNA, the CDR3 is TGTGCCAGCAGCCAGGCGGGAGGCACAGATACGCAGTATTTT. This translates into CASSQAGGTDTQYF.

The chain is built from TRBV30 and TRBJ1-2; a weak D match, TRBD1 (5 bases). The V end was cut by 4 bases, the J end by 5 bases, with 14 bases between. Germline V gene lookup returns CDR1 GTSNPN and CDR2 SVGIG (reference sequence). The CDR3 is made up of 13 amino acids. CDR3 sequence: CAWKKEKGYGYTF. DNA for the CDR3: TGTGCCTGGAAAAAGGAGAAGGGGTATGGCTACACCTTC. Supplemented by reference TRBV30 and TRBJ1-2, the full variable domain reads SQTIHQWPATLVQPVGSPLSLECTVEGTSNPNLYWYRQAAGRGLQLLFYSVGIGQISSEVPQNLSASRPQDRQFILSSKKLLLSDSGFYLCAWKKEKGYGYTFGSGTRLTVV.

The chain has TRBV5-4 and TRBJ1-2; D gene unclear. The V gene lost 1 base and the J gene lost 2 bases, with 0 bases spanning the gap. The CDR3 totals 11 residues. Germline V lookup: CDR1 SGHNT, CDR2 YYREEE (reference sequence). As DNA, the CDR3 is TGTGCCAGCAGCTTGAACTATGGCTACACCTTC. Its translation is CASSLNYGYTF.

This chain links TRBV19 with TRBJ2-7, with 9 bases aligning to TRBD2. V lost 4 bases, J lost 3 bases, and 13 bases stayed unmatched. CDR1 LNHDA and CDR2 SQIVND come from the germline V gene (reference sequence). The CDR3 totals 17 residues. The CDR3 is CASSKGPPGLANYEQYF. Written as DNA, the CDR3 is TGTGCCAGTAGTAAGGGACCTCCGGGACTAGCCAACTACGAGCAGTACTTC.

This rearrangement joins TRBV18 to TRBJ1-2; no clear D gene. Germline CDR1 and CDR2: KGHSH and LQKENI. The CDR3 totals 14 residues. Trimming stripped 6 bases from V and 10 bases from J, with 21 bases between. The CDR3, as DNA: TGTGCCAGCTCCCTTGCGGGGAGGGAAGACATCTACACCTTC. This encodes CASSLAGREDIYTF.

The genes are TRBV1 and TRBJ1-2. TRBV1 has pseudogene status. This CDR3 has 21 amino acids. In nucleotides, the CDR3 is TGCACCAGCAACTCAGCCTTCCCTCTGCCGAGACTCATCTGGGACTACTATGGCTACACCTTC. Its protein product is CTSNSAFPLPRLIWDYYGYTF.